Listed below are T cell receptor beta chains from one sample, sequenced in a study. In TCRdb, the 5' RACE reads were re-called with MiXCR into one record per CDR3 protein. Found here are about 60,000 distinct CDR3 sequences, roughly 30% of them singletons; the top ten hold about 2.3%. The sequencing input was tumor-infiltrating naive CD4+ T cells sorted from the breast tumor. The receptors come from a female donor with breast cancer. The conserved cysteine and the conserved F or W are not part of the CDR3 here. A D gene is named only where the DNA matches it firmly.

d_call	v_call	j_call	cdr3_aa
-	TRBV7-2	TRBJ2-5	ASSEGTLLKETQY
-	TRBV20-1	TRBJ2-7	SAEVPTPGYEQY
-	TRBV7-9	TRBJ2-5	ASSLDVETQY
TRBD2	TRBV6-6	TRBJ2-3	ASSYSTTGGSTDTQY
TRBD1	TRBV3-1	TRBJ1-1	ASSPWTGMNTEAF
-	TRBV20-1	TRBJ1-6	SAQNPGLSNSPLH
-	TRBV7-8	TRBJ2-5	ASSLLQVTQETQY
-	TRBV4-1	TRBJ2-2	ASRTGDTGELF
TRBD2	TRBV4-2	TRBJ2-1	ASGPRTSGAYNEQF
-	TRBV6-5	TRBJ1-1	ASSPQGNTEAF
TRBD1	TRBV7-3	TRBJ1-5	ASSSTGGEHHSNQPQH
-	TRBV3-1	TRBJ2-1	ASSQGWNGGYNEQF
-	TRBV29-1	TRBJ1-5	SVAQGDQPQH
-	TRBV12-3/TRBV12-4	TRBJ1-1	ASSITARMNTEAF
-	TRBV7-8	TRBJ1-3	ASSLKGTGNTIY
-	TRBV20-1	TRBJ1-2	SAEDTGNYGYT
TRBD2	TRBV24-1	TRBJ2-2	ATGSGSIGGELF
-	TRBV20-1	TRBJ1-2	SAPNGRGSGYT
-	TRBV4-2	TRBJ2-5	ASSARDGQETQY
TRBD1	TRBV7-2	TRBJ2-1	ASSSGQGRLVEQF
TRBD1	TRBV5-1	TRBJ2-3	ASSRDRLTDTQY
TRBD1	TRBV19	TRBJ1-1	ASSLNNRGTEAF
-	TRBV7-2	TRBJ2-6	ASSRGQPGANVLT
TRBD1	TRBV6-2/TRBV6-3	TRBJ2-7	ASSSPGTGAYEQY
TRBD1	TRBV4-2	TRBJ1-1	ASSQDLGTVVSF
-	TRBV6-5	TRBJ1-1	ASSYSGGLDTEAF
-	TRBV28	TRBJ1-5	ASSRQGGYQPQH
-	TRBV6-1	TRBJ2-7	ASSEGWGLEQY
-	TRBV6-1	TRBJ1-5	ASSLLTSNQPQH
-	TRBV15	TRBJ1-1	ATSRGGETGNTEAF
-	TRBV6-1	TRBJ2-5	ASSEGPTGFQETQY
-	TRBV13	TRBJ2-3	ASSFSSQRSTDTQY
-	TRBV4-1	TRBJ1-5	ASSQVLSRVPQPQH
-	TRBV18	TRBJ2-3	ASSPRRGADTQY
-	TRBV9	TRBJ1-1	ASSESLTSNTEAF
-	TRBV3-1	TRBJ2-1	ASSQVRDGNNEQF
-	TRBV3-1	TRBJ1-2	ASSQDFDGYT
-	TRBV5-1	TRBJ1-1	ASSLDTMNTEAF
-	TRBV7-3	TRBJ2-1	ASSLSPSSYEQF
-	TRBV6-5	TRBJ2-7	ASSYSSSYEQY
-	TRBV5-1	TRBJ2-1	ASSQPGEHEQF
-	TRBV20-1	TRBJ2-1	SARDPVARGLKDEQF
-	TRBV7-9	TRBJ2-1	ASSQRLVDEQF
-	TRBV7-9	TRBJ2-7	ASSLILGFRY
-	TRBV18	TRBJ2-7	ASSGVGTHEQY
TRBD2	TRBV10-3	TRBJ2-7	AITPGGPVEQY
TRBD1	TRBV6-6	TRBJ1-3	TSRGQGIENTIY
-	TRBV4-1	TRBJ1-3	ASSPGMSSTSGNTIY
-	TRBV7-2	TRBJ1-4	ASSLYKTALNEKLF
TRBD2	TRBV5-1	TRBJ2-3	ASSLGTSGSTDTQY
TRBD1	TRBV12-3/TRBV12-4	TRBJ1-2	ASTQPDRDYGYT
TRBD2	TRBV7-2	TRBJ2-1	ASSLGTSGGVQF
TRBD1	TRBV20-1	TRBJ1-4	SAPGQVNEKLF
TRBD1	TRBV6-5	TRBJ1-2	ASSPQGTAPLSYT